This entry concerns a single T cell receptor beta chain. Sample time point: baseline pretreatment blood. As for treatment: 15 Gy SBRT to primary tumor, nephrectomy 4 weeks later. The data stem from a study of radiation and T cells in renal cell carcinoma. Sequencing used immunoSEQ multiplex PCR; TCRdb keeps in-frame clones, though not all of them. The table records about 130,000 clones, roughly 84% of them present only once. The CDR3 consists of 18 residues. The V segment lost 1 base and the J segment 3 bases; nucleotides outside the gene matches: 13. Germline V CDR1 and CDR2: LGHNA, YSLEER. This TCR came from a woman between 50 and 59 years old with renal cell carcinoma. This rearrangement joins TRBV4-3 to TRBJ1-1; 8 bases map to TRBD1. Sequences were derived from blood, sampled from a patient whose treatment included radiotherapy and nephrectomy. CDR3 sequence (DNA): TGCGCCAGCAGCCAAGCCGCAGGGGGCGGGGATGGGGACACTGAAGCTTTCTTT. This translates into CASSQAAGGGDGDTEAFF.